Shown below are 25 T cell receptor beta chains from a single sample sequenced in a study of blood T cell repertoires in COVID-19. This table comes from immunoSEQ multiplex PCR, and its TCRdb copy is limited to in-frame clones, with some not included. This table has 45,000 to 55,000 clones, about 83% appearing once. The source material was peripheral blood. These receptors were obtained from a human donor in a cohort sampled during active COVID-19.

This sequence joins TRBV28 and TRBJ2-6, with no clear D. The CDR3 contains 14 residues. Germline CDR1 is MDHEN and CDR2 is SYDVKM. V was clipped by 3 bases and J by 3 bases, with 6 bases between them. CDR3 DNA sequence: TGTGCCAGCAGTTTCGTTAGTGGGGCCAACGTCCTGACTTTC. This gives the protein CASSFVSGANVLTF.

The sample holds one count of this clone. The chain links TRBV4-2 to TRBJ2-1; 12 nucleotides agree with TRBD2. Germline V gives CDR1 LGHNA, CDR2 YNFKEQ. After removal of 4 bases from V and 4 bases from J, the junction contained 5 bases not matched to a gene. The CDR3 runs to 16 residues. The DNA of the CDR3 is TGTGCCAGCAGCCCAGAACTAGCGGGGGGATACAATGAGCAGTTCTTC. Protein product: CASSPELAGGYNEQFF.

The chain is built from TRBV30 and TRBJ2-1; 8 bases line up with TRBD2. This CDR3 contains 13 residues. With 8 bases clipped from V and 2 bases from J, the junction kept 5 bases outside the gene matches. Germline V gives CDR1 GTSNPN, CDR2 SVGIG (reference sequence). The CDR3 loop reads CALRAGAYNEQFF. The CDR3 nucleotides read TGTGCCCTCAGAGCGGGGGCCTACAATGAGCAGTTCTTC.

The CDR3 reads CASSPTGIYGYTF. The CDR3 bases are TGTGCCAGCAGCCCAACCGGGATCTATGGCTACACCTTC. The rearrangement uses TRBV7-9 and TRBJ1-2; D is unclear. Germline CDR1 and CDR2: SEHNR and FQNEAQ (reference sequence). V lost 5 bases to trimming and J lost 4 bases, with 11 bases between them. This CDR3 has 13 residues.

The rearrangement uses TRBV19 and TRBJ2-1; 12 bases fit TRBD2. CDR3 length equals 16 residues. Germline CDR1 reads LNHDA; CDR2 reads SQIVND (reference sequence). After removal of 2 bases from V and 4 bases from J, the junction contained 3 bases not matched to a gene. The CDR3 coding sequence is TGTGCCAGTAGTATACTAGCGGGGGGGCTATACAATGAGCAGTTCTTC. This codes for CASSILAGGLYNEQFF. Using reference TRBV19 and TRBJ2-1 for the parts outside the CDR3, the full variable domain is DGGITQSPKYLFRKEGQNVTLSCEQNLNHDAMYWYRQDPGQGLRLIYYSQIVNDFQKGDIAEGYSVSREKKESFPLTVTSAQKNPTAFYLCASSILAGGLYNEQFFGPGTRLTVL.

The chain combines TRBV7-9 with TRBJ2-7, with D possibly being TRBD1 (5 bases). The CDR3 consists of 16 residues. Trimming removed 1 base from V and 3 bases from J, with 16 bases in between. Germline CDR1 reads SEHNR; CDR2 reads FQNEAQ (reference sequence). CDR3 coding DNA: TGTGCCAGCAGCTTAGAAGTAGGGGCCGTAAACTACGAGCAGTACTTC. Its protein product is CASSLEVGAVNYEQYF. The full variable domain, with the rest looked up from reference TRBV7-9 and TRBJ2-7, is DTGVSQNPRHKITKRGQNVTFRCDPISEHNRLYWYRQTLGQGPEFLTYFQNEAQLEKSRLLSDRFSAERPKGSFSTLEIQRTEQGDSAMYLCASSLEVGAVNYEQYFGPGTRLTVT.

This chain connects TRBV4-1 to TRBJ2-1; 7 positions match TRBD2. Germline loops: CDR1 MGHRA, CDR2 YSYEKL. The CDR3 spans 17 residues. V trimming: 2 bases; J trimming: 4 bases; junction bases outside the gene matches: 11. CDR3 DNA sequence: TGCGCCAGCAGCCAACAACAGGTGCGGGGGTGGTACAATGAGCAGTTCTTC. As protein: CASSQQQVRGWYNEQFF.

This clone was counted only a few times. This chain uses TRBV5-1 with TRBJ1-5, with 10 bases aligning to TRBD1. CDR1 is SGHRS, CDR2 YFSETQ, per germline. The V segment lost 5 bases and the J segment 6 bases; nucleotides outside the gene matches: 8. The CDR3 is 15 amino acids. The CDR3 sequence is CASSYSGDRGQPQHF. The CDR3 DNA reads TGCGCCAGCAGTTATTCCGGGGACAGGGGTCAGCCCCAGCATTTT.

The gene calls are TRBV4-1 and TRBJ2-3; 14 bases are a match to TRBD2. Looked up from germline, CDR1 is MGHRA and CDR2 is YSYEKL. V gave up 6 bases and J gave up 2 bases; unmatched junction bases: 10. This CDR3 is built from 18 residues. DNA for the CDR3: TGCGCCAGCAGTTTCGGACTAGCGGGGGGCTCAATCACAGATACGCAGTATTTT. Its translation is CASSFGLAGGSITDTQYF.

This chain links TRBV27 with TRBJ2-7; 10 bases line up with TRBD1. The CDR3 runs to 17 residues. With 5 bases clipped from V and 4 bases from J, the junction kept 14 bases outside the gene matches. The V gene's germline CDR1 is MNHEY and CDR2 SMNVEV (reference sequence). The CDR3 spells CASSTLPGQGRAYEQYF. As DNA, the CDR3 is TGTGCCAGCAGTACTTTACCGGGACAGGGGAGAGCTTACGAGCAGTACTTC.

This chain joins TRBV6-1 and TRBJ2-7; no firm D call. The CDR3 extends over 11 amino acids. V lost 2 bases to trimming and J lost 3 bases, with 2 bases between them. Germline values: CDR1 MNHNS, CDR2 SASEGT. The CDR3 region is CASSEYYEQYF. The CDR3 coding sequence is TGTGCCAGCAGTGAATACTACGAGCAGTACTTC.

The V gene is TRBV27, the J gene TRBJ2-3; 7 nucleotides match TRBD1. CDR1 and CDR2 (germline): MNHEY, SMNVEV (reference sequence). The V and J ends lost 5 bases and 3 bases, in that order; junction bases with no gene match: 5. This CDR3 region has 14 residues. CDR3 nucleotide sequence: TGTGCCAGCAGTCCCCACAGGGGAACAGATACGCAGTATTTT. This encodes CASSPHRGTDTQYF.

J is TRBJ2-3 and V is TRBV6-5, with D possibly matching TRBD2 (6 bases). The CDR3 loop spans 13 amino acids. The germline V gene has CDR1 MNHEY and CDR2 SVGAGI. V was pared by 6 bases and J by 2 bases, with 9 bases between. The CDR3 nucleotides are TGTGCCAGCAGGCGGGGCACCACAGATACGCAGTATTTT. Amino acids: CASRRGTTDTQYF.

The chain links TRBV14 to TRBJ2-2; possibly TRBD1 for D (5 bases). Trimming stripped 0 bases from V and 5 bases from J, with 16 bases between. The germline CDR1 and CDR2 sequences are SGHDN and FVKESK. The CDR3 extends over 17 amino acids. CDR3 in DNA: TGTGCCAGCAGCCAAGATCACCGGACACGGTGGACCGGGGAGCTGTTTTTT. Translated: CASSQDHRTRWTGELFF.

The chain uses TRBV6-5 and TRBJ2-1, with D possibly matching TRBD2 (6 bases). The CDR3 consists of 14 residues. Trimming pared 2 bases from V and 9 bases from J, leaving 14 bases between. Germline V CDR1 and CDR2: MNHEY, SVGAGI. The CDR3 reads CASSYARAGSEQFF. CDR3 nucleotide sequence: TGTGCCAGCAGTTACGCCCGGGCGGGAAGTGAGCAGTTCTTC.

The chain links TRBV4-2 to TRBJ2-1; 9 nucleotides match TRBD2. With V trimmed by 1 base and J by 2 bases, 0 bases remained unmatched. Germline V lookup: CDR1 LGHNA, CDR2 YNFKEQ. CDR3 size: 15 residues. CDR3 nucleotides: TGTGCCAGCAGCCAAGGACTAGCGGCCTACAATGAGCAGTTCTTC. Protein: CASSQGLAAYNEQFF.

The chain carries TRBV5-4 and TRBJ2-7; TRBD1 aligns across 7 bases. Germline V lookup: CDR1 SGHNT, CDR2 YYREEE (reference sequence). Trimming cost V 2 bases and J 3 bases; bases outside gene matches: 8. CDR3 length: 15 amino acids. The CDR3 spells CASSFGKGAYYEQYF. The CDR3 nucleotides are TGTGCCAGCAGCTTCGGGAAGGGGGCTTACTACGAGCAGTACTTC.

The V gene is TRBV6-5, the J gene TRBJ2-5, with 8 bases fitting TRBD2. Germline trimming cut 2 bases from V and 2 bases from J; bases unmatched to any gene: 4. Germline V gives CDR1 MNHEY, CDR2 SVGAGI. The length of the CDR3 is 15 residues. CDR3 protein: CASSYLRGGQETQYF. The DNA for the CDR3 is TGTGCCAGCAGTTACCTCCGGGGGGGGCAAGAGACCCAGTACTTC.

V usage is TRBV5-1 and J usage is TRBJ1-1; D is perhaps TRBD1 (5 bases). CDR3 length: 13 amino acids. CDR1 and CDR2 from the germline V gene are SGHRS and YFSETQ. Trimming took 3 bases from V and 3 from J, leaving 9 bases between them. CDR3 DNA sequence: TGCGCCAGCAGCTCCGACAGTCACACTGAAGCTTTCTTT. Protein sequence: CASSSDSHTEAFF. The full variable domain, in which reference TRBV5-1 and TRBJ1-1 provide the parts outside the CDR3, is KAGVTQTPRYLIKTRGQQVTLSCSPISGHRSVSWYQQTPGQGLQFLFEYFSETQRNKGNFPGRFSGRQFSNSRSEMNVSTLELGDSALYLCASSSDSHTEAFFGQGTRLTVV.

The CDR3 bases are TGCGCCAGCAGCCACTTATTAGCGGGGGGGCCCGGGGAGCTGTTTTTT. Protein: CASSHLLAGGPGELFF. This chain uses TRBV4-1 with TRBJ2-2, with 11 positions matching TRBD2. V shed 3 bases, J shed 6 bases, and the junction held 6 bases outside the gene matches. Per germline, CDR1 MGHRA and CDR2 YSYEKL. This CDR3 contains 16 residues.

This clone was detected only a few times. The chain recombines TRBV9 with TRBJ1-6, with D possibly TRBD1 on 5 matching bases. CDR3 length: 15 amino acids. V shed 2 bases and J shed 10 bases, with 16 bases lying between them. Germline values: CDR1 SGDLS, CDR2 YYNGEE. The CDR3 DNA is TGTGCCAGCAGCGTCCGCCAGGGTGGAGAATCACCCCTCCACTTT. Translation: CASSVRQGGESPLHF.

The chain is built from TRBV29-1 and TRBJ2-5; D is perhaps TRBD1 (6 bases). V lost 2 bases, J lost 7 bases, and 11 bases lay in between. This CDR3 has 12 residues. Germline assignment: CDR1 SQVTM and CDR2 ANQGSEA. The CDR3 DNA reads TGCAGCGTTGAAAGGGACATCGGGACCCAGTACTTC. This gives the protein CSVERDIGTQYF.

This clone was seen only once. The gene calls are TRBV29-1 and TRBJ1-1; D remains ambiguous. Trimming removed 7 bases from V and 1 base from J, with 7 bases in between. Germline CDR1 reads SQVTM; CDR2 reads ANQGSEA. This CDR3 comprises 11 residues. Written as DNA, the CDR3 is TGCAGCGCCGATAGGAACACTGAAGCTTTCTTT. Translating gives CSADRNTEAFF.

The V call is TRBV19, the J call TRBJ2-4, with 9 bases fitting TRBD1. Trimming at V came to 5 bases and at J to 6 bases, leaving 8 bases not matched to a gene. This CDR3 contains 15 residues. CDR1 and CDR2 from the germline V gene are LNHDA and SQIVND (reference sequence). DNA for the CDR3: TGTGCCAGTAGTCTCCGCCTGGGACAGGGAAACATTCAGTACTTC. It translates to CASSLRLGQGNIQYF. Variable domain in full (rest from reference TRBV19 and TRBJ2-4): DGGITQSPKYLFRKEGQNVTLSCEQNLNHDAMYWYRQDPGQGLRLIYYSQIVNDFQKGDIAEGYSVSREKKESFPLTVTSAQKNPTAFYLCASSLRLGQGNIQYFGAGTRLSVL.

This clone was picked up a small number of times. The gene calls are TRBV6-5 and TRBJ1-1; no reliable D call. Germline lookup yields CDR1 MNHEY and CDR2 SVGAGI. The CDR3 has 13 residues. The V end lost 6 bases, the J end lost 5 bases, and 13 bases lay between the germline ends. Here the CDR3 DNA reads TGTGCCAGCAGGCGGCCCGAGGTAACTGAAGCTTTCTTT. It translates to CASRRPEVTEAFF.